One and the same sample provided the 13 T cell receptor beta chains below, sequenced in a study of T cells after yellow fever vaccination. One entry per CDR3 protein, called by TCRdb with MiXCR from the 5' RACE reads. Of a few hundred thousand distinct CDR3 sequences listed, roughly 4.8% are singletons. Specimen: CD4+ T cells sorted from PBMCs, collected on the day of the yellow fever booster vaccination. These receptors were taken from a man aged 18 to 30 who received the YFV17D yellow fever vaccine.

This clonotype was seen ten or more times. The chain joins TRBV7-2 to TRBJ2-5, with D possibly TRBD2 on 6 matching bases. V was clipped by 6 bases and J by 5 bases, with 16 bases between them. The CDR3 is 14 amino acids. The germline V gene has CDR1 SGHTA and CDR2 FQGNSA. This chain's CDR3 is CASREGTRRETQYF. The CDR3 bases are TGTGCCAGCAGGGAAGGGACTCGGAGGGAGACCCAGTACTTC.

This clonotype has a handful of counts. The chain links TRBV5-1 to TRBJ2-3; 9 bases fit TRBD1. CDR1 SGHRS and CDR2 YFSETQ come from the germline V gene. The CDR3 consists of 15 residues. After removal of 3 bases from V and 6 bases from J, the junction contained 8 bases not matched to a gene. The CDR3 spells CASSSTGGREDTQYF. Written as DNA, the CDR3 is TGCGCCAGCAGCTCAACAGGGGGCCGGGAGGATACGCAGTATTTT.

V gene TRBV5-1 combines with J gene TRBJ2-5; the D gene is possibly TRBD2 (5 bases). CDR3 length: 15 amino acids. The germline V gene encodes CDR1 SGHRS and CDR2 YFSETQ. Trimming pared 0 bases from V and 5 bases from J, leaving 14 bases between. Written as DNA, the CDR3 is TGCGCCAGCAGCTTGGCGGGTGGACTGGCGGAGACCCAGTACTTC. It translates to CASSLAGGLAETQYF.

The table lists this clonotype with many counts. This chain uses TRBV3-1 with TRBJ1-1; D is ambiguous. Deletions cut 4 bases from V and 0 bases from J, with 9 bases between. Germline lookup yields CDR1 LGHDT and CDR2 YNNKEL (reference sequence). This CDR3 is built from 14 residues. The CDR3 here is CASSPEYLNTEAFF. The CDR3 bases are TGTGCCAGCAGCCCAGAGTACCTGAACACTGAAGCTTTCTTT.

The chain has TRBV18 and TRBJ1-5, with a tentative D call TRBD1 (5 bases). Germline V gives CDR1 KGHSH, CDR2 LQKENI. The CDR3 covers 15 residues. V lost 0 bases to trimming and J lost 7 bases, with 13 bases between them. The CDR3 coding sequence is TGTGCCAGCTCACCACCGGGGGTGAGTGGACAGCCCCAGCATTTT. It yields the protein CASSPPGVSGQPQHF.

This clonotype was seen a few times. This chain connects TRBV15 to TRBJ1-5; D unclear. CDR1 and CDR2 (germline): LNHNV, YYDKDF (reference sequence). Trimming took off 1 base at V and 2 bases at J, with 9 bases between the two ends. The length of the CDR3 is 15 residues. The CDR3: CATSRVIEGNQPQHF. CDR3 coding DNA: TGTGCCACCAGCAGAGTCATCGAGGGCAATCAGCCCCAGCATTTT.

There are many counts of this clonotype. The chain uses TRBV20-1 and TRBJ1-6; D is undetermined. Germline lookup yields CDR1 DFQATT and CDR2 SNEGSKA (reference sequence). V was shortened by 6 bases and J by 10 bases, with 19 bases between the two germline ends. The CDR3 loop spans 14 amino acids. CDR3 residues: CSARTFGPPSPLHF. CDR3 DNA sequence: TGCAGTGCCAGAACTTTCGGGCCACCCTCACCCCTCCACTTT.

The gene calls are TRBV20-1 and TRBJ1-5, with D unclear. The length of the CDR3 is 14 residues. Trimming left V 5 bases short and J 3 bases short, with 14 bases between. Germline V gene data show CDR1 as DFQATT and CDR2 as SNEGSKA (reference sequence). CDR3 residues: CSAARPGDNQPQHF. In DNA form, the CDR3 reads TGCAGTGCTGCGAGGCCTGGGGACAATCAGCCCCAGCATTTT.

The sample holds a few counts of this clonotype. J is TRBJ1-1 and V is TRBV9; a possible D gene is TRBD1 (6 bases). CDR1 is SGDLS, CDR2 YYNGEE, per germline. V was trimmed by 2 bases and J by 7 bases, leaving 18 bases between them. The CDR3 has 15 amino acids. The CDR3 protein is CASSVTGGGFNEAFF. The DNA for the CDR3 is TGTGCCAGCAGCGTGACGGGGGGCGGCTTCAATGAAGCTTTCTTT.

This clonotype was detected ten times or more. The chain recombines TRBV24-1 with TRBJ2-2; no reliable D call. This CDR3 has 12 amino acids. Germline CDR1 KGHDR, CDR2 SFDVKD. V lost 10 bases to trimming and J lost 4 bases, with 9 bases between them. CDR3 DNA sequence: TGTGCCACAGGCCTCCGCACCGGGGAGCTGTTTTTT. Amino acids: CATGLRTGELFF.

This clonotype has a count of ten or more. The chain is built from TRBV6-5 and TRBJ1-2; tentative D call: TRBD1 (6 bases). The CDR3 is 15 residues long. The germline V gene encodes CDR1 MNHEY and CDR2 SVGAGI. V lost 5 bases and J 8 bases, leaving 21 bases between the germline ends. CDR3 in amino acids: CASSGTLSESRGYTF. CDR3 coding DNA: TGTGCCAGCAGTGGGACATTATCAGAGAGTCGGGGCTACACCTTC.

This clonotype appeared a few times. This sequence joins TRBV12-3 or TRBV12-4 and TRBJ2-1; TRBD1 aligns across 9 bases. The V gene end was trimmed by 5 bases and the J gene end by 7 bases; junction bases not matched to a gene: 9. This CDR3 region has 15 residues. As DNA, the CDR3 is TGTGCCAGCAGTCCACGACAGGGGGGCTGGAATGAGCAGTTCTTC. Translating gives CASSPRQGGWNEQFF.

The chain is built from TRBV5-1 and TRBJ2-2; D is unclear. The CDR3 consists of 14 residues. The ends were cut back, 0 bases at V and 4 bases at J, with 7 bases in the middle. The germline V gene encodes CDR1 SGHRS and CDR2 YFSETQ. The CDR3 region is CASSLGFGTGELFF. The CDR3, as DNA: TGCGCCAGCAGCTTGGGGTTCGGCACCGGGGAGCTGTTTTTT.